This T cell receptor beta chain comes out of a study of vaccination effects on CD4 cells after COVID-19. This clone was observed a few times. Its antigen is undetermined. Assay used: immunoSEQ multiplex PCR; TCRdb lists only in-frame clones, some missing. The sample has tens of thousands of clones, roughly 76% seen once. Antigen-specific CD4+ T cells were expanded (with viral peptide pools) by the ViraFEST assay ahead of sequencing. When nine to ten days of culture had elapsed, CD4+ T cells were isolated. People in the vaccine group had not been infected with SARS-CoV-2 before, and their nucleocapsid antibodies were negative. Germline trimming cut 1 base from V and 3 bases from J; bases unmatched to any gene: 14. The CDR3 sequence is 19 residues long. Germline CDR1 reads LGHNA; CDR2 reads YSLEER.

The sample consisted of CD4+ T cells from PBMCs cultured with SARS-CoV-2 spike peptides, taken before COVID-19 vaccination. This chain links TRBV4-3 with TRBJ2-4; TRBD1 matches at 8 bases. This TCR came from a human donor who received a COVID-19 vaccine. This chain's CDR3 is CASSQGRGQGARGKNIQYF. DNA of the CDR3: TGCGCCAGCAGCCAAGGACGGGGCCAGGGGGCGAGGGGCAAAAACATTCAGTACTTC.